These 10 T cell receptor beta chains were all obtained from the same sample, sequenced in a study of blood T cell repertoires in COVID-19. Method: immunoSEQ multiplex PCR; TCRdb's copy keeps in-frame clones and lacks some. The data contain fewer than 700,000 clones, around nine tenths of them singletons. The sequenced sample consisted of peripheral blood. The receptors stem from a woman between 50 and 59 years old with COVID-19, enrolled during active disease.

The chain carries TRBV27 and TRBJ2-3, with D possibly TRBD2 on 6 matching bases. The CDR3 contains 15 residues. Trimming cost V 8 bases and J 1 base, with 16 bases left between them. Germline V gene lookup returns CDR1 MNHEY and CDR2 SMNVEV (reference sequence). The CDR3 loop reads CASRLEGTRTDTQYF. The CDR3 region has the DNA TGTGCCAGCCGACTAGAAGGCACGCGCACAGATACGCAGTATTTT.

The CDR3 is CASSEGAGLNSPLHF. CDR3 nucleotide sequence: TGTGCCAGCAGTGAAGGGGCAGGGTTGAATTCACCCCTCCACTTT. V usage is TRBV6-1 and J usage is TRBJ1-6; D possibly corresponds to TRBD1 (5 bases). The CDR3 contains 15 residues. V was shortened by 1 base and J by 7 bases, with 11 bases between the two germline ends. Looked up from germline, CDR1 is MNHNS and CDR2 is SASEGT.

The V and J genes are TRBV2 and TRBJ1-5, with D possibly being TRBD1 (6 bases). Trimming pared 6 bases from V and 9 bases from J, leaving 18 bases between. CDR1 SNHLY and CDR2 FYNNEI come from the germline V gene. The CDR3 spans 14 residues. CDR3 DNA sequence: TGTGCCAGCAGCCCGACAGGCGGAGGCCGGCCCCAGCATTTT. Translated: CASSPTGGGRPQHF.

This chain joins TRBV6-5 and TRBJ1-1, with unresolved D. V dropped 0 bases and J dropped 3 bases, with 8 bases sitting between them. Per germline, CDR1 MNHEY and CDR2 SVGAGI. This CDR3 region has 14 residues. In DNA form, the CDR3 reads TGTGCCAGCAGTTACTCGGGGAGGTACACTGAAGCTTTCTTT. Translating gives CASSYSGRYTEAFF.

The chain employs TRBV2 and TRBJ1-2; 9 bases are a match to TRBD1. The CDR3 extends over 15 amino acids. CDR1 and CDR2 from the germline V gene are SNHLY and FYNNEI. Trimming cost V 3 bases and J 6 bases; bases outside gene matches: 8. The CDR3 DNA is TGTGCCAGCAGTGAGGTTGGACAGGGGATCAATGGCTACACCTTC. Protein: CASSEVGQGINGYTF. The full variable domain, with the rest looked up from reference TRBV2 and TRBJ1-2, is EPEVTQTPSHQVTQMGQEVILRCVPISNHLYFYWYRQILGQKVEFLVSFYNNEISEKSEIFDDQFSVERPDGSNFTLKIRSTKLEDSAMYFCASSEVGQGINGYTFGSGTRLTVV.

The CDR3 sequence is CASSPTGGPYGYTF. Here the CDR3 DNA reads TGCGCCAGCAGCCCTACCGGGGGGCCATATGGCTACACCTTC. The rearrangement joins TRBV10-1 to TRBJ1-2; perhaps TRBD1 as D (6 bases). CDR1 WNHNN and CDR2 SYGVQD come from the germline V gene (reference sequence). The CDR3 is made up of 14 amino acids. Trimming cost V 6 bases and J 5 bases, with 16 bases left between them.

Concerning this clone itself: Additional DNA sequences in this sample encode the identical CDR3. This chain links TRBV19 with TRBJ1-6; 8 bases align to TRBD1. The J segment lost 5 bases and the V segment lost 5 bases, leaving 2 bases of the junction unmatched. The germline gives CDR1 LNHDA, CDR2 SQIVND (reference sequence). This CDR3 comprises 14 residues. The CDR3 is CASSGQGHNSPLHF. The CDR3 coding sequence is TGTGCCAGTAGTGGACAGGGTCATAATTCACCCCTCCACTTT.

V and J are TRBV4-1 and TRBJ2-1; D gene ambiguous. This CDR3 region has 14 residues. Looked up from germline, CDR1 is MGHRA and CDR2 is YSYEKL. The V end lost 0 bases, the J end lost 4 bases, and 7 bases lay between the germline ends. CDR3 amino acids: CASSQDVEYNEQFF. The CDR3 nucleotides are TGCGCCAGCAGCCAAGATGTAGAATACAATGAGCAGTTCTTC.

This clone was found once. The genes are TRBV11-3 and TRBJ2-5, with D tentatively TRBD1 (5 bases). Trimming took 2 bases from V and 0 from J, leaving 7 bases between them. This CDR3 region has 14 residues. Germline lookup yields CDR1 SGHNT and CDR2 YENEEA. CDR3 loop: CASSLSGNQETQYF. The CDR3 bases are TGTGCCAGCAGCTTATCAGGGAACCAAGAGACCCAGTACTTC.

This chain connects TRBV27 to TRBJ2-1; D is possibly TRBD2 (7 bases). Per the germline V gene, CDR1 is MNHEY and CDR2 is SMNVEV (reference sequence). V lost 4 bases, J lost 5 bases, and 18 bases lay in between. This CDR3 has 16 amino acids. CDR3 sequence (DNA): TGTGCCAGCAGTTCATTGGGGGGGGCGGAAAACAATGAGCAGTTCTTC. Protein product: CASSSLGGAENNEQFF.